This T cell receptor (beta chain) was profiled in a study of blood T cell repertoires in COVID-19. In the study overall: Spain, Italy and the United States supplied samples that represented acute and convalescent COVID-19.

Trimming removed 4 bases from V and 2 bases from J; junction bases left unmatched: 5. The length of the CDR3 is 15 residues. Germline-derived CDR1 and CDR2 are MNHEY and SVGEGT. In its sample, this clone was seen once. Measured with immunoSEQ multiplex PCR; TCRdb has only the in-frame clones, and not every one. There are roughly 180,000 clones in the sample; 80% to 90% occur only once, and approximately 10% lies in the top ten. The chain joins TRBV6-2 or TRBV6-3 to TRBJ1-5, with TRBD1 matching over 7 bases. The clonotype originates from a woman aged 40-49 years with COVID-19, enrolled during active disease. Sequencing was carried out using peripheral blood. CDR3 sequence reads: CASSSTGRGNQPQHF. CDR3 sequence (DNA): TGTGCCAGCAGTTCGACAGGGAGAGGCAATCAGCCCCAGCATTTT.